These 3 T cell receptor beta chains were sequenced from one sample in a study of cytomegalovirus exposure and HLA in healthy donors. Vbeta (60) and Jbeta (13) primers were used in the PCR. Sequencing was performed with immunoSEQ multiplex PCR; in TCRdb, only in-frame clones are kept and a portion is missing. The data show 150,000 to 200,000 clones, roughly 80% seen once. The specimen sequenced was PBMCs. The receptors originated from a male donor in good health and CMV-seropositive.

This chain links TRBV15 with TRBJ2-7, with 8 bases lining up with TRBD2. The CDR3 extends over 13 amino acids. Trimming removed 5 bases from V and 5 bases from J; junction bases left unmatched: 5. Per germline, CDR1 LNHNV and CDR2 YYDKDF (reference sequence). CDR3 DNA sequence: TGTGCCACCAGCCGGCGGGGGGAGAACGAGCAGTACTTC. Its protein product is CATSRRGENEQYF.

The V call is TRBV19, the J call TRBJ1-5; 8 bases match TRBD1. CDR3 length: 13 amino acids. Germline V gene sequence: CDR1 LNHDA, CDR2 SQIVND (reference sequence). Unmatched junction bases numbered 6, after V lost 7 bases and J lost 7 bases. The CDR3 nucleotides are TGTGCCAGTACCGGACAGGGCCGCCAGCCCCAGCATTTT. Its protein is CASTGQGRQPQHF.

The V call is TRBV27, the J call TRBJ1-5; D is possibly TRBD1 (6 bases). V shed 6 bases and J shed 0 bases, with 15 bases lying between them. Germline loops: CDR1 MNHEY, CDR2 SMNVEV (reference sequence). The length of the CDR3 is 16 residues. As DNA, the CDR3 is TGTGCCAGCAGATCCGGGGGGCACCCTAGCAATCAGCCCCAGCATTTT. Protein: CASRSGGHPSNQPQHF.